The sequence of this T cell receptor beta chain was determined in a study of CD8 T cells in Susac syndrome. The CDR3 contains 16 residues. CDR1 is LNHNV and CDR2 is YYDKDF in the germline V gene (reference sequence). Trimming removed 0 bases at V and 6 bases at J, with 17 bases between. RNA, at about 0.45 to 1 ug, was reverse transcribed with random hexamers. Amplification of TCR beta CDR3 was carried out by immunoSEQ multiplex PCR, which covered 54 Vbeta and 13 Jbeta segments. TCRdb reanalysed the immunoSEQ multiplex PCR reads using MiXCR and keeps one entry per CDR3 protein. Here the sample spans about 160,000 distinct CDR3 sequences, roughly 95% being singletons. The Susac syndrome patients fit the recently defined diagnostic criteria for definite or probable disease.

The sequencing sample was made of CD4+ T cells from PBMCs. The clonotype was recovered from a human donor with Susac syndrome. The chain couples TRBV15 to TRBJ1-1; no firm D call. The CDR3, as DNA: TGTGCCACCAGCAGAGATCAATGGGGAGGGAAGGCTGAAGCTTTCTTT. Translated: CATSRDQWGGKAEAFF.